The rows below give T cell receptor beta chains drawn from one sample of a study of T cells in Graves' hyperthyroidism and ophthalmopathy. Via MiXCR, TCRdb re-called the multiplex PCR reads, giving one row per CDR3 protein. The sample comprises about 350,000 distinct CDR3 sequences, around 13% of which are singletons, and roughly 25% rests with the top ten. Sample: blood. The receptor set was obtained from a woman in her twenties or thirties with Graves' hyperthyroidism. Each CDR3 is given with its conserved first and last residue. The D gene is left open where the match is weak. Expanded clones get a size class; other rows say once, few or many, or leave the size out.

many	.	TRBV7-2	TRBJ2-1	CASSLVATGADEQFF	TGTGCCAGCAGCTTAGTCGCGACGGGAGCGGATGAGCAGTTCTTC
.	.	TRBV11-2	TRBJ1-1	CASSPPGRGDTEAFF	TGTGCCAGCAGCCCTCCAGGAAGGGGGGACACTGAAGCTTTCTTT
many	TRBD2	TRBV12-3/TRBV12-4	TRBJ2-5	CASSSGRTETQYF	TGTGCCAGCTCTAGCGGGAGGACGGAGACCCAGTACTTC
few	.	TRBV20-1	TRBJ2-7	CSASRDKGVYEQYF	TGCAGTGCTAGCCGGGACAAGGGAGTCTACGAGCAGTACTTC
few	.	TRBV19	TRBJ2-3	CASSMGIGRTPDTQYF	TGTGCCAGTAGTATGGGGATCGGGAGAACCCCCGATACGCAGTATTTT
many	.	TRBV19	TRBJ2-5	CASSIGSRGRQETQYF	TGTGCCAGTAGTATCGGGAGCAGGGGTCGGCAAGAGACCCAGTACTTC
few	.	TRBV20-1	TRBJ2-1	CSARDLGIEQFF	TGCAGTGCTAGAGATCTCGGGATTGAGCAGTTCTTC
few	.	TRBV10-3	TRBJ1-1	CAIARVSTEAFF	TGTGCCATCGCAAGGGTTTCGACTGAAGCTTTCTTT
few	TRBD1	TRBV19	TRBJ2-7	CASSAGTGAIGEQYF	TGTGCCAGTAGTGCCGGGACAGGGGCCATAGGCGAGCAGTACTTC
many	TRBD1	TRBV20-1	TRBJ2-5	CSAAGQVEETQYF	TGCAGTGCTGCCGGACAGGTAGAAGAGACCCAGTACTTC
.	.	TRBV5-1	TRBJ2-1	CASSRDVLNEQFF	TGCGCCAGCAGCCGGGATGTCCTTAATGAGCAGTTCTTC
many	.	TRBV6-2/TRBV6-3	TRBJ2-7	CASNSKSSYEQYF	TGTGCCAGCAATTCGAAGTCGTCCTACGAGCAGTACTTC
many	TRBD2	TRBV28	TRBJ2-3	CASSSARGLTSGRLSTDTQYF	TGTGCCAGCAGTTCCGCGCGGGGGCTGACTAGCGGGAGGTTAAGCACAGATACGCAGTATTTT
many	.	TRBV7-2	TRBJ2-7	CASSFRAGSSEQYF	TGTGCCAGCAGCTTCAGGGCCGGGTCGAGCGAGCAGTACTTC
many	.	TRBV11-1	TRBJ2-1	CASSLNLNNEQFF	TGTGCCAGCAGCTTAAATTTGAACAATGAGCAGTTCTTC
many	.	TRBV6-1	TRBJ1-5	CASNPSNQPQHF	TGTGCCAGCAACCCAAGCAATCAGCCCCAGCATTTT
many	.	TRBV12-3/TRBV12-4	TRBJ2-5	CASSAPWEGYQETQYF	TGTGCCAGCAGTGCCCCCTGGGAAGGGTACCAAGAGACCCAGTACTTC
.	.	TRBV20-1	TRBJ2-7	CSARAHADAEQYF	TGCAGTGCTAGAGCCCACGCCGACGCCGAGCAGTACTTC
many	TRBD1	TRBV2	TRBJ1-5	CASGRQGGGSQPQHF	TGTGCCAGCGGTCGACAGGGAGGAGGATCTCAGCCCCAGCATTTT
few	.	TRBV6-1	TRBJ2-6	CASRTRTDLSGANVLTF	TGTGCCAGCAGAACAAGGACAGATCTTTCTGGGGCCAACGTCCTGACTTTC
.	TRBD2	TRBV20-1	TRBJ2-7	CSAWLAGASGEQYF	TGCAGTGCTTGGCTAGCGGGAGCTTCAGGCGAGCAGTACTTC
many	TRBD1	TRBV28	TRBJ2-7	CASSPYMPDRVYEQYF	TGTGCCAGCAGTCCCTATATGCCCGACAGGGTCTACGAGCAGTACTTC
few	TRBD2	TRBV7-9	TRBJ2-2	CASSLAPSGGTGELFF	TGTGCCAGCAGCTTAGCTCCTAGCGGAGGGACCGGGGAGCTGTTTTTT
many	.	TRBV27	TRBJ2-7	CASSLSGGYEQYF	TGTGCCAGCAGTTTATCCGGAGGCTACGAGCAGTACTTC
many	.	TRBV11-2	TRBJ2-7	CASSLKTGPYEQYF	TGTGCCAGCAGTCTGAAGACAGGTCCCTACGAGCAGTACTTC
many	TRBD2	TRBV27	TRBJ2-1	CASSFRGLAGDNEQFF	TGTGCCAGCAGTTTCCGGGGACTAGCGGGAGACAATGAGCAGTTCTTC
few	.	TRBV14	TRBJ2-1	CASSPRRGAYNEQFF	TGTGCCAGCAGCCCTCGACGCGGTGCCTACAATGAGCAGTTCTTC
many	TRBD1	TRBV29-1	TRBJ1-4	CSGGTGWGTNEKLFF	TGCAGCGGAGGGACAGGTTGGGGAACTAATGAAAAACTGTTTTTT
few	.	TRBV27	TRBJ2-5	CATRRGPRETQYF	TGTGCCACCCGGAGAGGCCCCCGCGAGACCCAGTACTTC
few	.	TRBV6-1	TRBJ2-1	CASSESRERYNEQFF	TGTGCCAGCAGTGAATCTCGGGAGAGGTACAATGAGCAGTTCTTC
many	TRBD1	TRBV28	TRBJ1-5	CASSLVGQGPQPQHF	TGTGCCAGCAGTTTAGTGGGACAGGGGCCTCAGCCCCAGCATTTT
.	.	TRBV6-2/TRBV6-3	TRBJ2-1	CASSYLPKFLEQFF	TGTGCCAGCAGTTATCTTCCTAAGTTCTTAGAGCAGTTCTTC
.	.	TRBV19	TRBJ2-2	CASSIAGVLALGTGELFF	TGTGCCAGTAGTATAGCGGGGGTCTTGGCCCTAGGCACCGGGGAGCTGTTTTTT
many	TRBD2	TRBV6-2/TRBV6-3	TRBJ2-1	CASGTSGTNEQFF	TGTGCCAGTGGGACTAGCGGGACAAATGAGCAGTTCTTC
many	TRBD1	TRBV4-1	TRBJ1-4	CASTGQANEKLFF	TGCGCCAGCACTGGACAGGCGAATGAAAAACTGTTTTTT
many	TRBD1	TRBV3-1	TRBJ2-1	CASSRRDRGTIGQFF	TGTGCCAGCAGCCGCCGGGACAGGGGTACAATTGGGCAGTTCTTC
many	TRBD2	TRBV12-3/TRBV12-4	TRBJ2-3	CASLAGEGRDTQYF	TGTGCCAGTCTAGCGGGAGAAGGTCGCGATACGCAGTATTTT
once	.	TRBV6-1	TRBJ1-4	CASSDVGNNEKLFF	TGTGCCAGCAGTGATGTCGGGAATAATGAAAAACTGTTTTTT
many	TRBD2	TRBV20-1	TRBJ2-5	CSARPGLASQETQYF	TGCAGTGCTCGACCGGGACTAGCGTCCCAAGAGACCCAGTACTTC
many	.	TRBV11-2	TRBJ2-3	CASRYGSRPTDTQYF	TGTGCCAGCAGATATGGGAGCAGGCCCACAGATACGCAGTATTTT
many	TRBD1	TRBV24-1	TRBJ2-3	CATSDRTGGTDTQYF	TGTGCCACCAGTGATCGGACAGGGGGCACAGATACGCAGTATTTT